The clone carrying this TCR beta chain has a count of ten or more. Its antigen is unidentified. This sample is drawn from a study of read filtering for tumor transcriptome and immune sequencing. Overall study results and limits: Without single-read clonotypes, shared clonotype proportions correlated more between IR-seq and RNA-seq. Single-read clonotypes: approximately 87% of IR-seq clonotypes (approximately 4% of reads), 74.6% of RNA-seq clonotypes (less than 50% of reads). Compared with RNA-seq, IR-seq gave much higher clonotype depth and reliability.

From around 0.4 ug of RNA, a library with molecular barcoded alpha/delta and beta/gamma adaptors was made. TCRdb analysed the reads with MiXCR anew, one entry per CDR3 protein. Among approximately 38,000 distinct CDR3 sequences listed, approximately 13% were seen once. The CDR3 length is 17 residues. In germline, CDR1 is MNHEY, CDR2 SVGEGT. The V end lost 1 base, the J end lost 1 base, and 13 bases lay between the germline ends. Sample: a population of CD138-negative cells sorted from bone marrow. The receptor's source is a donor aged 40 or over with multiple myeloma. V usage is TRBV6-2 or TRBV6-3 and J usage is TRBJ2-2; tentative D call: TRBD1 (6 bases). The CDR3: CASSYLRLDRNTGELFF. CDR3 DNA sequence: TGTGCCAGCAGTTACTTGAGGTTGGACAGGAACACCGGGGAGCTGTTTTTT.